This T cell receptor beta chain was recorded in a study of blood T cell repertoires in COVID-19. TCRdb's copy holds only in-frame clones and misses some; the assay was immunoSEQ multiplex PCR. The data hold 230,000 or so clones, with 80% to 90% observed a single time. This CDR3 contains 15 residues. In germline, CDR1 is SGDLS, CDR2 YYNGEE. V dropped 0 bases and J dropped 0 bases, with 7 bases sitting between them. The sequencing sample was made of peripheral blood. This chain joins TRBV9 and TRBJ1-5; D is unclear. The origin of this receptor is a man between 40 and 49 years old with active or convalescent COVID-19. This CDR3 is CASSVGGISNQPQHF. The DNA for the CDR3 is TGTGCCAGCAGCGTAGGTGGCATTAGCAATCAGCCCCAGCATTTT. Complete variable domain (other parts from reference TRBV9 and TRBJ1-5): DSGVTQTPKHLITATGQRVTLRCSPRSGDLSVYWYQQSLDQGLQFLIQYYNGEERAKGNILERFSAQQFPDLHSELNLSSLELGDSALYFCASSVGGISNQPQHFGDGTRLSIL.